These 7 T cell receptor beta chains originate from one sample sequenced in a study of CD8 T cells in Susac syndrome. The RNA input was about 0.5 to 1 ug, and it was reverse transcribed with random hexamers. TCRdb used MiXCR to reprocess the immunoSEQ multiplex PCR reads, holding one entry per CDR3 protein. The profile shows a few hundred thousand distinct CDR3 sequences, roughly 94% of them singletons. Sequencing was done on a sample of CD4+ T cells from PBMCs. These receptors were collected from a human donor with multiple sclerosis.

The chain has TRBV3-1 and TRBJ2-3; D is unclear. The CDR3 is 14 residues long. V was shortened by 6 bases and J by 2 bases, with 12 bases between the two germline ends. CDR1 is LGHDT, CDR2 YNNKEL, per germline (reference sequence). This CDR3 is CASRMTPVTDTQYF. Here the CDR3 DNA reads TGTGCCAGCAGAATGACCCCAGTCACAGATACGCAGTATTTT.

The chain recombines TRBV5-4 with TRBJ1-2; D gene uncertain. The germline CDR1 and CDR2 sequences are SGHNT and YYREEE (reference sequence). The CDR3 totals 13 residues. Trimming removed 1 base at V and 7 bases at J, with 11 bases between. CDR3 coding DNA: TGTGCCAGCAGCTTGAGCCCGGAGGGTGGCTACACCTTC. Its protein is CASSLSPEGGYTF.

The gene calls are TRBV3-1 and TRBJ2-7, with 10 bases aligning to TRBD1. The length of the CDR3 is 15 residues. Germline V gene data show CDR1 as LGHDT and CDR2 as YNNKEL (reference sequence). V lost 4 bases to trimming and J lost 7 bases; unmatched junction nucleotides: 10. CDR3 sequence: CASSPGQGSGREQYV. The CDR3 coding sequence is TGTGCCAGCAGCCCGGGACAGGGGAGCGGGAGAGAGCAGTACGTC.

The V and J genes are TRBV7-2 and TRBJ2-5, with TRBD1 identical over 8 bases. The length of the CDR3 is 14 residues. Germline trimming cut 5 bases from V and 7 bases from J; bases unmatched to any gene: 9. Germline V lookup: CDR1 SGHTA, CDR2 FQGNSA. This chain's CDR3 is CASSPRRQGRTQYF. In DNA, the CDR3 is TGTGCCAGCAGCCCCAGGAGACAGGGGCGGACCCAGTACTTC.

In its sample, this clonotype was seen once. The chain carries TRBV28 and TRBJ1-2, with 7 positions matching TRBD1. The ends lost 8 bases at V and 10 bases at J; junction bases unmatched: 13. Germline CDR1 and CDR2: MDHEN and SYDVKM. This CDR3 region has 13 residues. CDR3 coding DNA: TGTGCCAGCCGACGGACAGGACCCCCTACCTACACCTTC. The encoded protein is CASRRTGPPTYTF.

This clonotype was observed once. The chain couples TRBV30 to TRBJ2-7, with D perhaps matching TRBD2 (6 bases). The length of the CDR3 is 14 residues. Germline V gene sequence: CDR1 GTSNPN, CDR2 SVGIG (reference sequence). Trimming removed 2 bases from V and 0 bases from J, with 11 bases in between. CDR3 DNA sequence: TGTGCCTGGAGTCGTACGGGACTCTCCTACGAGCAGTACTTC. Translation: CAWSRTGLSYEQYF. The variable domain in full, completed from reference TRBV30 and TRBJ2-7, reads SQTIHQWPATLVQPVGSPLSLECTVEGTSNPNLYWYRQAAGRGLQLLFYSVGIGQISSEVPQNLSASRPQDRQFILSSKKLLLSDSGFYLCAWSRTGLSYEQYFGPGTRLTVT.

The rearrangement joins TRBV30 to TRBJ2-1; D remains unclear. V shed 4 bases and J shed 0 bases, with 7 bases lying between them. Per the germline V gene, CDR1 is GTSNPN and CDR2 is SVGIG (reference sequence). The CDR3 loop spans 13 amino acids. The CDR3 coding sequence is TGTGCCTGGATGGACGGCTCCTACAATGAGCAGTTCTTC. Protein sequence: CAWMDGSYNEQFF.